The entry below gives a single T cell receptor (beta chain) sequence along with its context. Its antigen remains unidentified. This record belongs to a study of long-term antiretroviral therapy in people with HIV. Study in general: About a decade before 2015, the earliest samples were taken when ART was typically delayed.

Study results and caveats: From the mid-2000s to the late 2010s, blood was obtained, possibly while participants received older ART regimens. Once patients were on ART, diversity went higher but still fell short of transplant donor controls.

The libraries were made with immunoSEQ v3.0 at survey level. Measured with immunoSEQ multiplex PCR; TCRdb has only the in-frame clones, and not every one. Found here are about 24,000 clones, roughly 87% of them singletons; the top ten hold roughly 8.9%. The CDR3 consists of 11 residues. V dropped 7 bases and J dropped 9 bases, with 10 bases sitting between them. Germline CDR1 and CDR2: LNHDA and SQIVND (reference sequence). The TCR comes from a man aged 50-60 years with HIV. The source was unsorted PBMCs, collected 1.8 years before starting antiretroviral therapy. The chain is built from TRBV19 and TRBJ2-1; D call uncertain. Here the CDR3 DNA reads TGTGCCAGTACGTCTTGGGGTGAGCAGTTCTTC. It yields the protein CASTSWGEQFF.